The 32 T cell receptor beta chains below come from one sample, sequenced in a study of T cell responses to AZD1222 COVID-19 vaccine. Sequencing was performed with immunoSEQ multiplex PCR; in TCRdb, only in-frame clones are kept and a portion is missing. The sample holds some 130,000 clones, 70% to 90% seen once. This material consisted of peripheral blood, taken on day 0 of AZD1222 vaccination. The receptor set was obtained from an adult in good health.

CDR3 protein: CASSPNRQDYGYTF. Here the CDR3 DNA reads TGCGCCAGCAGCCCAAATCGACAGGACTATGGCTACACCTTC. V usage is TRBV5-1 and J usage is TRBJ1-2; D is possibly TRBD1 (6 bases). From germline, CDR1 is SGHRS and CDR2 YFSETQ. The CDR3 length is 14 residues. Between the trimmed V and J ends, which lost 4 bases and 3 bases, there was a span of 13 bases.

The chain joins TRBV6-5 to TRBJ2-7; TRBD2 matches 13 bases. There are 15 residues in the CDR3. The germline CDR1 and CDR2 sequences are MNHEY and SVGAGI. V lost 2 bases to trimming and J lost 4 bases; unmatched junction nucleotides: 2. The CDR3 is CASSYTSGGAYEQYF. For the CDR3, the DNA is TGTGCCAGCAGTTACACTAGCGGGGGGGCATACGAGCAGTACTTC.

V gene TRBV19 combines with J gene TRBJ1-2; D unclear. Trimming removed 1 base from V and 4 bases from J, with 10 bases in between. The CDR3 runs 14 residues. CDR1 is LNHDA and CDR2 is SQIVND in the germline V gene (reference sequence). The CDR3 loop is CASSIVNVPYGYTF. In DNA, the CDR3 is TGTGCCAGTAGTATAGTGAATGTACCCTATGGCTACACCTTC. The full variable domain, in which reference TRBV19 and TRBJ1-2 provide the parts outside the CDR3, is DGGITQSPKYLFRKEGQNVTLSCEQNLNHDAMYWYRQDPGQGLRLIYYSQIVNDFQKGDIAEGYSVSREKKESFPLTVTSAQKNPTAFYLCASSIVNVPYGYTFGSGTRLTVV.

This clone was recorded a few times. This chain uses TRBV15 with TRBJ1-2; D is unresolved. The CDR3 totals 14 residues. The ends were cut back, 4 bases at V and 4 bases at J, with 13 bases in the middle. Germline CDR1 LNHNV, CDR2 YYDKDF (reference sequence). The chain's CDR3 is CATSTRTFGYGYTF. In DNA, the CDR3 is TGTGCCACCAGCACCCGGACTTTCGGCTATGGCTACACCTTC. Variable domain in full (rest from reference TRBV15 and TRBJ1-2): DAMVIQNPRYQVTQFGKPVTLSCSQTLNHNVMYWYQQKSSQAPKLLFHYYDKDFNNEADTPDNFQSRRPNTSFCFLDIRSPGLGDTAMYLCATSTRTFGYGYTFGSGTRLTVV.

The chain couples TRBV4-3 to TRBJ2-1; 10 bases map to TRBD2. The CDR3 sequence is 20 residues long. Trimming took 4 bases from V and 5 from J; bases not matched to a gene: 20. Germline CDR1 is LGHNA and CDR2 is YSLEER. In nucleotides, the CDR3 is TGCGCCAGCAGCCCCCAAGGCCTAGCGGGGGCCCCTATAGGAGACAATGAGCAGTTCTTC. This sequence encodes CASSPQGLAGAPIGDNEQFF.

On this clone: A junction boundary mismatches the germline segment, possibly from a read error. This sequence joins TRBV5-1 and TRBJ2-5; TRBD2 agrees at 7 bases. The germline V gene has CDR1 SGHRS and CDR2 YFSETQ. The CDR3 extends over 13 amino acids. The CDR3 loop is CASTLGEGPAQYF. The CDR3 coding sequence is TGCGCCAGCACCTTGGGGGAGGGTCCGGCCCAGTACTTC.

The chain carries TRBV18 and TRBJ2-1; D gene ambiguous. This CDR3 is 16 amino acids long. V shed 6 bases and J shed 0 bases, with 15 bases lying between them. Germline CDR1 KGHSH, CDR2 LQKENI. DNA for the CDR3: TGTGCCAGCTCGCCGGATAGGCAGAGCTCCTACAATGAGCAGTTCTTC. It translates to CASSPDRQSSYNEQFF.

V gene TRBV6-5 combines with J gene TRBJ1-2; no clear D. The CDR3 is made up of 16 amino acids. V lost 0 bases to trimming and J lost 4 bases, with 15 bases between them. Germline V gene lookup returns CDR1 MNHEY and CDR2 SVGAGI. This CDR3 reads CASSYSHPPPIYGYTF. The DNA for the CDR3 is TGTGCCAGCAGTTACTCTCACCCGCCCCCGATCTATGGCTACACCTTC.

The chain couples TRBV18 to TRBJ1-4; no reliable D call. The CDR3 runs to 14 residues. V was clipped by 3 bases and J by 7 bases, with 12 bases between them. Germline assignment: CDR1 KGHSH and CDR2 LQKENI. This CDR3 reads CASSPLQEGEKLFF. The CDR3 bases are TGTGCCAGCTCACCGTTGCAGGAGGGTGAAAAACTGTTTTTT.

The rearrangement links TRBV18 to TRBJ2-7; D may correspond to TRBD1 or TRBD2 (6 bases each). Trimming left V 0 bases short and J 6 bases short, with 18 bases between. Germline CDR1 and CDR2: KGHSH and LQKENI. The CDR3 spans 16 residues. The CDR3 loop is CASSPPQGTGGAEQYF. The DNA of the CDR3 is TGTGCCAGCTCACCACCGCAAGGGACCGGGGGCGCCGAGCAGTACTTC. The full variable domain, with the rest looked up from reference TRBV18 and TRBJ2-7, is NAGVMQNPRHLVRRRGQEARLRCSPMKGHSHVYWYRQLPEEGLKFMVYLQKENIIDESGMPKERFSAEFPKEGPSILRIQQVVRGDSAAYFCASSPPQGTGGAEQYFGPGTRLTVT.

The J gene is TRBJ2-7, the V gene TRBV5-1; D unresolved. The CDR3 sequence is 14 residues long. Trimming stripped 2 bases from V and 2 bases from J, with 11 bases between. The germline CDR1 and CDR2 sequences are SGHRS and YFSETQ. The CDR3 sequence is CASSFSDGTYEQYF. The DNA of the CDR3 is TGCGCCAGCAGCTTTAGTGACGGAACCTACGAGCAGTACTTC.

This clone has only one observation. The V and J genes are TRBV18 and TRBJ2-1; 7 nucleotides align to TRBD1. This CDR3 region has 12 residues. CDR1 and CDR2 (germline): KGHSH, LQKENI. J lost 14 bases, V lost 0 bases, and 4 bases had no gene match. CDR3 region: CASSPPGTGEFF. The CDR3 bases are TGTGCCAGCTCACCACCGGGCACAGGGGAGTTCTTC.

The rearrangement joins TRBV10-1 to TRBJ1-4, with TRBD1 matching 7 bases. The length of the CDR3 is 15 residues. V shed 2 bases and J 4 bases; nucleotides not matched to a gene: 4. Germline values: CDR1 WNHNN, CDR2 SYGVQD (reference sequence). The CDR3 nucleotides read TGCGCCAGCAGTGAGACGACAGGGTTTAATGAAAAACTGTTTTTT. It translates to CASSETTGFNEKLFF.

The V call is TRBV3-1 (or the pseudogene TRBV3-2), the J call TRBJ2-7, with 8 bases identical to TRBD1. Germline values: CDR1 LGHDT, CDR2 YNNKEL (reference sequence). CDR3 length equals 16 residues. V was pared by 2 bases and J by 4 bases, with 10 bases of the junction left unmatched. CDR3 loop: CASSQLPGQVIYEQYF. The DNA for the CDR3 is TGTGCCAGCAGCCAACTTCCGGGACAGGTCATTTACGAGCAGTACTTC.

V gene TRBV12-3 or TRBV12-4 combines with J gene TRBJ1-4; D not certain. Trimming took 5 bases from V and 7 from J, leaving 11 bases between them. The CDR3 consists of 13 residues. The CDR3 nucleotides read TGTGCCAGCAGTCTGAGGGTCGGTGAAAAACTGTTTTTT. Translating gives CASSLRVGEKLFF.

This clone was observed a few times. CDR3 DNA sequence: TGCGCCAGCAGTTTGATGCCGGGACAGTCATATGGCTACACCTTC. Translated, it gives CASSLMPGQSYGYTF. The rearrangement joins TRBV5-1 to TRBJ1-2, with 7 bases matching TRBD1. CDR1 SGHRS and CDR2 YFSETQ come from the germline V gene. This CDR3 is 15 amino acids long. The V segment lost 5 bases and the J segment 5 bases; nucleotides outside the gene matches: 12. The full variable domain, completed using reference TRBV5-1 and TRBJ1-2, is KAGVTQTPRYLIKTRGQQVTLSCSPISGHRSVSWYQQTPGQGLQFLFEYFSETQRNKGNFPGRFSGRQFSNSRSEMNVSTLELGDSALYLCASSLMPGQSYGYTFGSGTRLTVV.

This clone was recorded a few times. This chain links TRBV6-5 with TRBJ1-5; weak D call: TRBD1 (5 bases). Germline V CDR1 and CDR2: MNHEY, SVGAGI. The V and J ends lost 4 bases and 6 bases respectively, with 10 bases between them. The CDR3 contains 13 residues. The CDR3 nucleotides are TGTGCCAGCAGTTCGCAGGGCGCTCAGCCCCAGCATTTT. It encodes CASSSQGAQPQHF.

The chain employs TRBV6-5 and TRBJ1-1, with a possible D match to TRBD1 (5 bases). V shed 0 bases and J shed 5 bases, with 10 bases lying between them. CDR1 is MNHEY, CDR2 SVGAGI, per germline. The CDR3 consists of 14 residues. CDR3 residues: CASSYSPGHTEAFF. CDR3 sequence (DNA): TGTGCCAGCAGTTACTCTCCAGGGCATACTGAAGCTTTCTTT.

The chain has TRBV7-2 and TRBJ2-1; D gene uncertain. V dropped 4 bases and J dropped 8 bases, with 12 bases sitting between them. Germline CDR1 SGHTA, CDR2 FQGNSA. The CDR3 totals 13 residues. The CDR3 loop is CASSSYIRDEQFF. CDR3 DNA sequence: TGTGCCAGCAGCTCGTATATTAGAGATGAGCAGTTCTTC.

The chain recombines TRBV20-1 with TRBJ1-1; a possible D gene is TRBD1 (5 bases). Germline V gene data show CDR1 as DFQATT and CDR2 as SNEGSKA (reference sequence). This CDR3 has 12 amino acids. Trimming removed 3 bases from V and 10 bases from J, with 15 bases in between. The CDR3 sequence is CSASERGERAFF. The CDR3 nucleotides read TGCAGTGCTAGTGAGAGGGGAGAAAGAGCTTTCTTT.

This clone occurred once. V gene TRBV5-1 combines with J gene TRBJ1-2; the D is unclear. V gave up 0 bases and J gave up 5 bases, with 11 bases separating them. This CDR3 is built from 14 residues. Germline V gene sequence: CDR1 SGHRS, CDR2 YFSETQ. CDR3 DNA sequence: TGCGCCAGCAGCTTGGGGGGAGAGGAATATGGCTACACCTTC. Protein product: CASSLGGEEYGYTF.

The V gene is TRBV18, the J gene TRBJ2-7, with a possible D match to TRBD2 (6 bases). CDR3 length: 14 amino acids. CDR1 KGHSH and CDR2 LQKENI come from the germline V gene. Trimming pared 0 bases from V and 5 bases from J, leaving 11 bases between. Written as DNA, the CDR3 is TGTGCCAGCTCACCACCGGGACTGGGGGACGAGCAGTACTTC. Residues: CASSPPGLGDEQYF.

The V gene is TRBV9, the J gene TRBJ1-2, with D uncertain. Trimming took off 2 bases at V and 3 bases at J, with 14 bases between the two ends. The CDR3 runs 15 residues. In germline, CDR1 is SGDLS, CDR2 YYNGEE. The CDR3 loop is CASSVSPKRDYGYTF. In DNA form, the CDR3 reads TGTGCCAGCAGCGTCTCGCCTAAGAGAGACTATGGCTACACCTTC.

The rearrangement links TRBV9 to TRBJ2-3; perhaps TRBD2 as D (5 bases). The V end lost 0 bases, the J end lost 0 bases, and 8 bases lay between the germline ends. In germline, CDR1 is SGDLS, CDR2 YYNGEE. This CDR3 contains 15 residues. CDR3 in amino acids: CASSVEGLSTDTQYF. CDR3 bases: TGTGCCAGCAGCGTAGAAGGACTGAGCACAGATACGCAGTATTTT. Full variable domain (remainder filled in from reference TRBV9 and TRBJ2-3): DSGVTQTPKHLITATGQRVTLRCSPRSGDLSVYWYQQSLDQGLQFLIQYYNGEERAKGNILERFSAQQFPDLHSELNLSSLELGDSALYFCASSVEGLSTDTQYFGPGTRLTVL.

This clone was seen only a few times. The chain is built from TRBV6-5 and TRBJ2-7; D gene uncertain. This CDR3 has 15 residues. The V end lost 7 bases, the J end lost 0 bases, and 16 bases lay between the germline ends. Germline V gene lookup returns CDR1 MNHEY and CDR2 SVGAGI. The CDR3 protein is CASNISPTASYEQYF. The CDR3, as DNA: TGTGCCAGCAATATTTCCCCAACGGCCTCCTACGAGCAGTACTTC.

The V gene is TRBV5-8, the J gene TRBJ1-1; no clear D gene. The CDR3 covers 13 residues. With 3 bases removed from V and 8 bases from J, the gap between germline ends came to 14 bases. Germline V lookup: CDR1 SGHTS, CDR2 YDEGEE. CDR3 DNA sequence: TGTGCCAGCAGCTCCTTGACGGCGACCGAAGCTTTCTTT. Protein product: CASSSLTATEAFF.

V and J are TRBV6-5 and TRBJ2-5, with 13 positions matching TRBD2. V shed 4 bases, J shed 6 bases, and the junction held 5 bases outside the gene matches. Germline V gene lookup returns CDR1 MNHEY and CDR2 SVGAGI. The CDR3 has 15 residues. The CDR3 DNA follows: TGTGCCAGCAGTTGGGGACTAGCGGGGATGAAGACCCAGTACTTC. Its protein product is CASSWGLAGMKTQYF.

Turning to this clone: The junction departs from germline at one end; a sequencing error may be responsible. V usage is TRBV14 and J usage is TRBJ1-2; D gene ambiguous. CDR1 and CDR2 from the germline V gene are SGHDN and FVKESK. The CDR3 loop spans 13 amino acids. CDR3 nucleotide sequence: TGTGCCAGCAGCTACAGTTTCGGCTATGTCTACACCTTC. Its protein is CASSYSFGYVYTF.

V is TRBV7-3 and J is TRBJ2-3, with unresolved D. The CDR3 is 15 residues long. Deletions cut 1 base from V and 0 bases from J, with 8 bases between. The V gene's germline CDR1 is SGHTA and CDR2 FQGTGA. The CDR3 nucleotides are TGTGCCAGCAGCTTAAAGGGTGGTAGCACAGATACGCAGTATTTT. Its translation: CASSLKGGSTDTQYF.

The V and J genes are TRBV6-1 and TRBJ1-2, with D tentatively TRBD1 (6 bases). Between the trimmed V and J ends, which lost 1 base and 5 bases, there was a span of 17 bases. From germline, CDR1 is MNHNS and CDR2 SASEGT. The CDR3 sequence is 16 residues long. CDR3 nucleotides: TGTGCCAGCAGTGAAGGGTTATCCGGGACAAATTATGGCTACACCTTC. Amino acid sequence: CASSEGLSGTNYGYTF.

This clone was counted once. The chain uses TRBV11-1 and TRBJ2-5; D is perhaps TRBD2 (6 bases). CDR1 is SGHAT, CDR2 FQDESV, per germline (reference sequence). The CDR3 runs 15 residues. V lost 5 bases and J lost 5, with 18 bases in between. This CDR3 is CASSPSRGLEETQYF. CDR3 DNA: TGTGCCAGCAGCCCCTCGCGGGGTTTGGAGGAGACCCAGTACTTC.

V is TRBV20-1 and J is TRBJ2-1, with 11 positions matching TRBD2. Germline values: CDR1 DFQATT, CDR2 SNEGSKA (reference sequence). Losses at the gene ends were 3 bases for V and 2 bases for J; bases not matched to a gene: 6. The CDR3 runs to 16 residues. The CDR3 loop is CSASRVSGGAYNEQFF. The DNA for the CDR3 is TGCAGTGCTAGTAGGGTTAGCGGGGGGGCCTACAATGAGCAGTTCTTC.